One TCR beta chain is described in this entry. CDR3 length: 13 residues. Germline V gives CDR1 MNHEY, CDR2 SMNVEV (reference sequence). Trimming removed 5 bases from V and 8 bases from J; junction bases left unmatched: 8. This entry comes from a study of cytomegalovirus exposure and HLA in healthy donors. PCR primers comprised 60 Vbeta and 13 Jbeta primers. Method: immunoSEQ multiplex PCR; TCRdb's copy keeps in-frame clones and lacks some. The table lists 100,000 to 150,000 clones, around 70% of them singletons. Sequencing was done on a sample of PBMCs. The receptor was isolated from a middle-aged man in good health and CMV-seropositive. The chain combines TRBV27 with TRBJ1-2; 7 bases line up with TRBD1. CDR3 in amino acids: CASSPDRVIGYTF. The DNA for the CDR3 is TGTGCCAGCAGTCCCGACAGGGTAATCGGCTACACCTTC.